This T cell receptor (beta chain) was identified in a study of breast tumors, draining lymph nodes, adjacent tissues. The study, taken as a whole, reports: Compared with lymph nodes, tumors were less diverse; compared with nontumor tissue, more. That most tumor T cells come from lymph nodes remained unproven.

TCRdb recomputed calls from the multiplex PCR reads with MiXCR, one row per CDR3 protein. The sample has 250,000 or so distinct CDR3 sequences; roughly 30% are singletons. Germline V gene lookup returns CDR1 MNHNS and CDR2 SASEGT. Trimming removed 5 bases from V and 3 bases from J, with 29 bases in between. This CDR3 has 19 amino acids. Comments on this clonotype: Its matching antigen is unknown.

Axillary draining lymph nodes of breast cancer patients supplied the node samples. Sequenced input: axillary lymph node tissue. The J gene is TRBJ2-7, the V gene TRBV6-1; a possible D gene is TRBD1 (7 bases). The source is a female donor with breast cancer. Some clones in this sample may be carry-over from other donors' samples. The CDR3 region has the DNA TGTGCCAGCAGTCAGCGAGCGGGCCTGACAGGGCCTCGAAACTACGAGCAGTACTTC. Translation gives CASSQRAGLTGPRNYEQYF.